The sequence of this T cell receptor beta chain was determined in a study of patients and donors after allogeneic stem cell transplantation. MiXCR, run by TCRdb on the RT-PCR reads, gives a single entry per CDR3 protein. Of around 150,000 distinct CDR3 sequences in the sample, 30% are singletons; the top ten hold 3.2%. The germline V gene has CDR1 SQVTM and CDR2 ANQGSEA. This CDR3 spans 14 amino acids. V gave up 5 bases and J gave up 0 bases, with 11 bases separating them. Sample: blood, either unsorted or a sorted T cell fraction (not recorded which). This clonotype was obtained from a human donor who was either an allogeneic HSCT recipient or a stem cell or donor lymphocyte infusion donor (not recorded which). It is not recorded whose cells these are; they may come from a transplant donor. The gene calls are TRBV29-1 and TRBJ2-1; D is uncertain. The CDR3: CSVNSESSYNEQFF. The CDR3 coding sequence is TGCAGCGTTAACAGCGAATCCTCCTACAATGAGCAGTTCTTC.